The T cell receptor (beta chain) described here comes from a study of cytomegalovirus exposure and HLA in healthy donors (dated by TCRdb to between 2016 and 2019). With regard to the full study: An earlier analysis of roughly 570 of the donors reported about 260 Gb of sequence data and 117 million unique TCR beta sequences obtained from roughly 180 million T cells. An early release that covered 640 HLA-typed donors contained 300 to 350 gigabases of sequencing data and 65 million to 100 million unique TCR sequences. Of the 398 genotyped donors, approximately 82% fell in the genetic ancestry cluster associated with self-reported Caucasian donors. The study aimed to test whether signatures of past pathogen exposure could be identified by cataloging public T cell receptors. The study profiled the T cell repertoires of under 700 subjects by immunosequencing and related them to cytomegalovirus serostatus. Along with the approximately 700-subject first cohort, a separate validation cohort of around 110 different subjects was used. The study combined high-throughput TCR immunosequencing, statistical association of individual TCRs with disease status, and machine learning to predict cytomegalovirus infection status. In a later analysis, previously published TCR beta repertoires from 550 to 700 donors were re-analyzed and high-resolution HLA genotyping was added so that TCR occurrence patterns could be studied. In the later analysis, no new phenotypic data were used to find candidate immune exposures; instead, reliance was placed on TCR beta sequences and their occurrence across donors. An earlier analysis of around 540 of the donors applied high-throughput TCR beta sequencing to assess whether each TCR beta V gene segment acted as functional or pseudogenic. Alongside the repertoire data, information on donor age, sex, ethnicity and CMV serostatus was compiled. A later genetic analysis took genome-wide SNP genotypes for about three fifths of the roughly 670 donors and used that subset as a discovery cohort. All discovery cohort repertoires had been generated using a single sequencing platform. Both class I and class II loci were covered by HLA typing, at four-digit resolution. The number of donors typed differed by locus, with about 629-630 for A, B, C, DRB1 and DQB1, around 500 for DQA1, under 610 for DPA1, and some 440 for DPB1. Five DR-DQ haplotypes were handled as single units for association and clustering, since linkage in the cohort was strong. On average, 235,054 unique TCR beta nucleotide sequences were sequenced per donor among 398 genotyped donors of the cohort, with about 17% of those sequences being non-productive. The full study reports these points: Correlated functional status among segregating V segments might reflect linkage disequilibrium, but an unknown experimental factor could not be ruled out. At a false discovery rate of 0.05, a later analysis linked 15,000 to 20,000 TCR beta sequences to specific HLA alleles. An earlier analysis of 450 to 750 of the donors showed that most TCR beta V segments appeared in productive rearrangements either about 87% or about 30% of the time, which broadly matched IMGT annotations. Because HLA typing was unavailable for some donors at each locus, only the typed subset was used in association tests. According to the authors, the approach could potentially be generalized to other disease states and immunological phenotypes. This cohort had only TCR beta chains sequenced, and the lack of alpha or paired-chain data limited which features could be detected. A further reported finding was that TCR beta sequences accurately predicted the HLA-A and HLA-B alleles for most subjects in the first cohort. The only immune exposure information available for the cohort was CMV serostatus. The study gave a list of some 150 TCR beta chains associated with cytomegalovirus. In a later analysis, the rate of TCR association differed among HLA loci, with DRB1 alleles having the most associated TCRs and HLA-C alleles having the fewest. When HLA alleles, especially DR and DQ, strongly co-occurred, attributing TCR associations to individual alleles was difficult. A later genetic analysis associated a missense DCLRE1C variant with V-gene and J-gene trimming of TCR beta chains, and an independent cohort replicated the association. Compared with equally common non-associated chains, HLA-associated TCR beta chains in a later analysis were more clonally expanded and had lower generation probabilities. The 87-base-pair reads could not distinguish some IMGT-functional V segments, including TRBV6-2 and TRBV6-3, so those segments were excluded. In a later analysis, most CMV-associated TCR beta chains were found to appear HLA-restricted, with HLA associations seemingly driven largely by CMV exposure. A later analysis reported that several top co-occurrence clusters appeared linked to parvovirus B19, influenza, CMV and Epstein-Barr virus. Sequencing depth was assumed to be roughly uniform across donors in the presence/absence analyses, though that assumption may not hold. In a later genetic analysis, fewer N-insertions in productive TCRs were reported among donors in an Asian-associated ancestry cluster than the roughly 640-donor mean. Because counts were too low, about 18 rarely observed V segments, including chromosome 9 orphons, were left out of the earlier analysis of a few hundred of the donors. The sequencing pipeline was judged likely to have produced a cluster of highly shared sequence variants as a technical artifact. In vitro tests confirmed that a few of the cytomegalovirus-associated TCR beta chains recognize cytomegalovirus antigens. The classifier was reported to diagnose cytomegalovirus status with high specificity and sensitivity in both the original cohort and the validation cohort. Most TCR sequences were seen in very few donors, while some public TCRs were found in many individuals.

The cohort was made up of around 720 healthy bone marrow donors. At the time of sampling, all cohort members were nominally healthy, though unrecorded immune exposures were likely present. The donor was CMV seronegative and was included in the group of over 300 seronegative cohort members. Each donor provided a peripheral blood sample, and peripheral blood mononuclear cells were used for TCR beta sequencing. The Qiagen DNeasy Blood Extraction Kit was used to extract genomic DNA from the blood cell samples. Remarks on this clone: The clone's antigen remains unknown. The record has no base qualities; no much larger clone is one base away.

V ends up 7 bases short and J 5 bases short, with an unmatched junction base count of 11. According to the germline V gene (reference sequence), CDR1 reads LNHDA and CDR2 reads SQIVND. Its CDR3 holds 16 amino acids, cysteine through phenylalanine. The only DNA kept is the CDR3, 48 bases in frame from the first base. Library method: the immunoSEQ multiplex PCR assay. A mixture of 60 forward primers for TCR Vbeta segments and 13 reverse primers for TCR Jbeta segments was used in the multiplex PCR. The CDR3 region of rearranged TCR beta genes was amplified from genomic DNA by a multiplex PCR assay. Amplified TCR beta libraries were sequenced as 87-base-pair reads on the Illumina HiSeq System. The paper's processing steps were these. Across the 600 to 700 repertoires, a later analysis counted approximately 83 million unique TCR beta chains, roughly 11 million of which were shared by at least two donors. To remove PCR and sequencing errors, raw reads were error-corrected and collapsed into unique sequences using a nearest-neighbor algorithm that merged closely related sequences. Alignment of CDR3 sequences to IMGT reference sequences was used to assign V, D and J gene segments. For a sequence to be retained, at least a six-nucleotide match to both a V gene segment and a J gene segment was required. A rearrangement counted as productive if the CDR3 had no stop codons and remained in frame with V and J, and every other rearrangement counted as non-productive. Following IMGT convention, CDR3 was defined as the stretch from the second conserved V-encoded cysteine up to the conserved J-encoded phenylalanine. The earlier analysis of 550 to 650 of the donors excluded any sequence lacking an unambiguous match to a single V gene segment. An earlier analysis of 450 to 650 of the donors called V segments functional above 56.7% productive rearrangements and segregating when the between-donor standard deviation exceeded 5%. A statistical classification framework was built for diagnosing cytomegalovirus status from the catalog of TCR beta chain sequences. A later analysis assigned V and J genes by comparing TCR nucleotide sequences with IMGT/GENE-DB human TR gene sequences. Using the TCRdist pipeline, a later analysis assigned CDR3 sequences along with most-parsimonious VDJ recombination scenarios. In a later analysis, each TCR beta chain was defined by its CDR3 amino acid sequence together with its V-gene family, and reads without a unique V-gene family were excluded. To address suspected cross-contamination and a sequencing artifact, a later analysis removed several hundred highly shared, low-generation-probability nucleotide sequences. A later analysis calculated a clonal expansion index for each public chain from normalized within-repertoire ranks of inferred template counts. A later analysis computed generation probabilities with a VDJ recombination model fitted to out-of-frame rearrangements, and checked the results against IGoR. Hypergeometric tests were used in a later analysis to score TCR-TCR, TCR-HLA and TCR-CMV co-occurrence, with a repertoire-size bias correction applied to the TCR pairs. False discovery rates were estimated in a later analysis by permuting HLA or CMV assignments 20 times. A later analysis grouped co-occurring TCRs with DBSCAN, adding TCRdist sequence similarity when clustering within HLA-allele-positive subsets. Repertoires with fewer than 30,000 or more than 120,000 public chains were left out of co-occurrence clustering, as were about five repertoires with anomalous nucleotide sharing. Here the immuneACCESS table is served through TCRdb, limited to in-frame sequences with V and J called. Missing clones are a known gap in these copies; in checked studies unresolved V genes cover under half, and the rest lacks a known reason. That table is the source of V, J and clone size, and D and trimming were worked out from the DNA. The sample records around 210,000 clones, roughly 85% of which are singletons. The top ten clones comprise about 0.22% of the sample.

This receptor was obtained from a girl aged 2 to 10 in good health and CMV-seronegative. The rearrangement joined TRBV19 to TRBJ1-4, with TRBD1 identical over 9 junction bases. Sequencing was performed on PBMCs. Here is the DNA: TGTGCCAGTACAGGGACAGGGCAAAGTGGAAATGAAAAACTGTTTTTT. The encoded protein is CASTGTGQSGNEKLFF. Reference TRBV19 and TRBJ1-4 proteins supply the regions before and after the CDR3; the full variable domain is: DGGITQSPKYLFRKEGQNVTLSCEQNLNHDAMYWYRQDPGQGLRLIYYSQIVNDFQKGDIAEGYSVSREKKESFPLTVTSAQKNPTAFYLCASTGTGQSGNEKLFFGSGTQLSVL.